The T cell receptor (beta chain) under discussion was sequenced for a study of human T cells and chemical hapten exposure. Study findings and constraints: Donors had alopecia, so their immune response may differ from healthy people's.

TCRdb analysed the RACE reads with MiXCR anew, one entry per CDR3 protein. Of 380,000 or so distinct CDR3 sequences listed, around 5.5% are singletons. The ends lost 7 bases at V and 4 bases at J; junction bases unmatched: 6. The germline CDR1 and CDR2 sequences are SGHTA and FQGTGA. This CDR3 contains 14 residues. In its sample, this clonotype was seen many times. Its specificity is not known. Time point described: pre-sensitization, week 0. Indicated treatment: therapeutic diphenylcyclopropenone sensitization with weekly scalp DPC. The chain recombines TRBV7-3 with TRBJ1-1, with 10 nucleotides matching TRBD1. The sequenced sample was whole blood, obtained in connection with sensitization to the hapten diphenylcyclopropenone (DPC). The sequence derives from a woman younger than 35 with alopecia areata. Some clones in this sample may be carry-over from other donors' samples. CDR3 DNA: TGTGCCAGCACCCGGGACAGGGGAGGCACTGAAGCTTTCTTT. Its translation: CASTRDRGGTEAFF.